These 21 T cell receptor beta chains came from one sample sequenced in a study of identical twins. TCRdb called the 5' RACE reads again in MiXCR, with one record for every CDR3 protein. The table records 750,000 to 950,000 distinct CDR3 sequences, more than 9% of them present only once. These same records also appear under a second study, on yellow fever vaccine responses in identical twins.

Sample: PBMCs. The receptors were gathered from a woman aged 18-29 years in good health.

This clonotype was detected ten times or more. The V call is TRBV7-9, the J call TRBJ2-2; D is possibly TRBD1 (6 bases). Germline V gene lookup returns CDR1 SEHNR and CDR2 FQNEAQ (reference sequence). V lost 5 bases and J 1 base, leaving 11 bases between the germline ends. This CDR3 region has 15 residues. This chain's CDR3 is CASSPPTGNTGELFF. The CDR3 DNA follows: TGTGCCAGCAGCCCCCCGACAGGGAACACCGGGGAGCTGTTTTTT.

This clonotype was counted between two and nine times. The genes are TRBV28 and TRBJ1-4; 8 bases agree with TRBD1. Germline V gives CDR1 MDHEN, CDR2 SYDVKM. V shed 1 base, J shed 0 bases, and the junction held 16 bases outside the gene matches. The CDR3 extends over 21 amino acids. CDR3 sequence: CASSLYPLWTGSSATNEKLFF. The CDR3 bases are TGTGCCAGCAGTTTATATCCCCTCTGGACAGGGTCAAGTGCAACTAATGAAAAACTGTTTTTT. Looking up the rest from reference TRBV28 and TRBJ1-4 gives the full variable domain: DVKVTQSSRYLVKRTGEKVFLECVQDMDHENMFWYRQDPGLGLRLIYFSYDVKMKEKGDIPEGYSVSREKKERFSLILESASTNQTSMYLCASSLYPLWTGSSATNEKLFFGSGTQLSVL.

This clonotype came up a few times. The CDR3 region has the DNA TGCAGTGCTGTTAGCGGGATGACAGATACGCAGTATTTT. Translation: CSAVSGMTDTQYF. V usage is TRBV20-1 and J usage is TRBJ2-3; 8 bases are shared with TRBD2. Per the germline V gene, CDR1 is DFQATT and CDR2 is SNEGSKA (reference sequence). CDR3 length: 13 residues. The V and J ends lost 5 bases and 3 bases, in that order; junction bases with no gene match: 4.

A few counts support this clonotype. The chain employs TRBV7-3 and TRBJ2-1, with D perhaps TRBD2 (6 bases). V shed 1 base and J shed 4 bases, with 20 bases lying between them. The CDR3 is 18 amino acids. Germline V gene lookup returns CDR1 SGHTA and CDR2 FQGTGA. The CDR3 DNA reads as TGTGCCAGCAGCTTAATGGGGGGAGGACGCAATCTTTACAATGAGCAGTTCTTC. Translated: CASSLMGGGRNLYNEQFF.

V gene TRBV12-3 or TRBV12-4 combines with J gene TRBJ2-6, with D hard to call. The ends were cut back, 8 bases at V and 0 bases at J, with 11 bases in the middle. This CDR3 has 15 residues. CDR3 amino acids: CASREVSSGANVLTF. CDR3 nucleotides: TGTGCCAGCCGTGAAGTCTCCTCTGGGGCCAACGTCCTGACTTTC.

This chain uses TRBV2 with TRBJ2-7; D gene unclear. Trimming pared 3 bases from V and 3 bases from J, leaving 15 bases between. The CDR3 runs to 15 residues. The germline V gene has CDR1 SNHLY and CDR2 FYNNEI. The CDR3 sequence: CASSDTGLVIYEQYF. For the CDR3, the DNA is TGTGCCAGCAGTGATACGGGCCTGGTGATCTACGAGCAGTACTTC.

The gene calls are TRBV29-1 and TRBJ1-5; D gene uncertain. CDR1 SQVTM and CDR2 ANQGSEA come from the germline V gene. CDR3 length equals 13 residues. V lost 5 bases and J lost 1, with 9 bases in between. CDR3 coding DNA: TGCAGCGTTCAGGTGATGAGCAATCAGCCCCAGCATTTT. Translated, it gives CSVQVMSNQPQHF.

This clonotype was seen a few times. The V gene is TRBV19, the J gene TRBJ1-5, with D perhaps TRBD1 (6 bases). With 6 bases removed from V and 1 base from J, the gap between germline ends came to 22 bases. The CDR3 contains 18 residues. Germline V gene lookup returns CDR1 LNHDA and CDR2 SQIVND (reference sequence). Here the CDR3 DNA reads TGTGCCAGTAGGGAACAGGGTGGTGGGGGTGGAAGCAATCAGCCCCAGCATTTT. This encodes CASREQGGGGGSNQPQHF. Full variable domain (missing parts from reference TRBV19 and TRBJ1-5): DGGITQSPKYLFRKEGQNVTLSCEQNLNHDAMYWYRQDPGQGLRLIYYSQIVNDFQKGDIAEGYSVSREKKESFPLTVTSAQKNPTAFYLCASREQGGGGGSNQPQHFGDGTRLSIL.

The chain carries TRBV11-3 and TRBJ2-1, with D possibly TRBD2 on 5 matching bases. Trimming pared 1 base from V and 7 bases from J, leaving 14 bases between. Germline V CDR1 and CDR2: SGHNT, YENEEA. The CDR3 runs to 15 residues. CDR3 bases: TGTGCCAGCAGCTTAGGTGTAGCGCCGGGAAATGAGCAGTTCTTC. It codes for CASSLGVAPGNEQFF.

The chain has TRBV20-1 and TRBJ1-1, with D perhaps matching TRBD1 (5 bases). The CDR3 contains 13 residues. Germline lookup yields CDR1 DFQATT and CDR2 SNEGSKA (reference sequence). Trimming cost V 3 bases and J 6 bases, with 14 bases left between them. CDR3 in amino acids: CSARSGYFAEAFF. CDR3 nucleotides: TGCAGTGCTAGGTCAGGGTATTTCGCTGAAGCTTTCTTT.

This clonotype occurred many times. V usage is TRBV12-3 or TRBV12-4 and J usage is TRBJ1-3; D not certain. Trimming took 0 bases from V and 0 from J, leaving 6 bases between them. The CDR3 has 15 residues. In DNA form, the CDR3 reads TGTGCCAGCAGTTTAGCCCACAGCTCTGGAAACACCATATATTTT. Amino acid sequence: CASSLAHSSGNTIYF.

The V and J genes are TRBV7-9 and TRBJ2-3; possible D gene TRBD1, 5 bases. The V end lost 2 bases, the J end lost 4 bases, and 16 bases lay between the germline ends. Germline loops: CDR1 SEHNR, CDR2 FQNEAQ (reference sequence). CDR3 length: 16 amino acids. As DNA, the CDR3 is TGTGCCAGCAGCTTAAATACGGCCAGGGTCGCAGATACGCAGTATTTT. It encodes CASSLNTARVADTQYF. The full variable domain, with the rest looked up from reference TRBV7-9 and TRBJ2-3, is DTGVSQNPRHKITKRGQNVTFRCDPISEHNRLYWYRQTLGQGPEFLTYFQNEAQLEKSRLLSDRFSAERPKGSFSTLEIQRTEQGDSAMYLCASSLNTARVADTQYFGPGTRLTVL.

Written as DNA, the CDR3 is TGCGCCAGCAGCCAAGTCCTAGCTTCCTACGAGCAGTACGTC. It codes for CASSQVLASYEQYV. The genes are TRBV4-1 and TRBJ2-7; possibly TRBD2 for D (5 bases). V lost 1 base and J 1 base, leaving 8 bases between the germline ends. This CDR3 has 14 amino acids. Germline CDR1 is MGHRA and CDR2 is YSYEKL.

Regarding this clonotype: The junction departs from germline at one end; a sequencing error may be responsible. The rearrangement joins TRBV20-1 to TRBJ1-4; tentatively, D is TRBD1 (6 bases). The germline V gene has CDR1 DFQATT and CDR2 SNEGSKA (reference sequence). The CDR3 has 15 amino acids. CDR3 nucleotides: TGCAGTACTAGAGGAACAGGGCTCGGTGGTGAAAAACTGTTTTTT. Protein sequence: CSTRGTGLGGEKLFF.

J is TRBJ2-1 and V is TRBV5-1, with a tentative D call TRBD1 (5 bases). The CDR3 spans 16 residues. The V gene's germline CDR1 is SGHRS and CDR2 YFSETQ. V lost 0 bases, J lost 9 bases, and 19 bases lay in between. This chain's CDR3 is CASSLGGGTDSGEQFF. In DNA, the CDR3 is TGCGCCAGCAGCTTGGGGGGCGGAACGGATTCGGGTGAGCAGTTCTTC. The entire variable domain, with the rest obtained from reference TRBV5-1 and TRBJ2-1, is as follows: KAGVTQTPRYLIKTRGQQVTLSCSPISGHRSVSWYQQTPGQGLQFLFEYFSETQRNKGNFPGRFSGRQFSNSRSEMNVSTLELGDSALYLCASSLGGGTDSGEQFFGPGTRLTVL.

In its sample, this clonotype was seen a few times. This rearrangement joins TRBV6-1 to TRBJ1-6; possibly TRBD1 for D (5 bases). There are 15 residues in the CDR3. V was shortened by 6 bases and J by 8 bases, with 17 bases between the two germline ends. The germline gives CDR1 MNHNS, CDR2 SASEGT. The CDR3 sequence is CASRQGPYIDSPLHF. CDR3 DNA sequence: TGTGCCAGCAGGCAGGGCCCCTATATTGATTCACCCCTCCACTTT.

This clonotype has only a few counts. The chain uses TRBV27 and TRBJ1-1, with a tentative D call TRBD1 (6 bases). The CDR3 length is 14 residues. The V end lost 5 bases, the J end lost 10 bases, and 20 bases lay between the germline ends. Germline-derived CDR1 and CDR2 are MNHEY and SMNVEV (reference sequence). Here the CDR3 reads CASSIDPGAVRAFF. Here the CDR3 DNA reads TGTGCCAGCAGTATCGACCCGGGGGCAGTTCGAGCTTTCTTT.

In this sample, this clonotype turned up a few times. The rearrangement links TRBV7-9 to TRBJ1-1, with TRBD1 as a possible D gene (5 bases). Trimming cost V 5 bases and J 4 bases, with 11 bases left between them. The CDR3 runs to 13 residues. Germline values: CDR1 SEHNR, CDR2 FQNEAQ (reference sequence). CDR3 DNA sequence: TGTGCCAGCAGCCGCGGGACCGGCACTGAAGCTTTCTTT. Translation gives CASSRGTGTEAFF.

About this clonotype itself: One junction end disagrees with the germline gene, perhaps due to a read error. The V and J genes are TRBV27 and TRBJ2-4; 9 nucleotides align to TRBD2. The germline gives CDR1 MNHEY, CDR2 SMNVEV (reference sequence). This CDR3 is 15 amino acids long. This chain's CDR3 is CTSSLSHGTSQIQYF. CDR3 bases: TGCACCAGCAGTTTATCCCATGGGACTAGCCAAATTCAGTACTTC.

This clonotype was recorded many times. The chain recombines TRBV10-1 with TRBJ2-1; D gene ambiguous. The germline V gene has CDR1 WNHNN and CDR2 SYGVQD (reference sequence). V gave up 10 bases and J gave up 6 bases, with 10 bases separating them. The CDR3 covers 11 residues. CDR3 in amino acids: CATGRSNEQFF. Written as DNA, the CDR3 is TGCGCCACCGGACGGTCCAATGAGCAGTTCTTC.

The DNA of the CDR3 is TGCGCCAGCAGCTCCTACTCTAGCGGGAGTGTCAATGAGCAGTTCTTC. This translates into CASSSYSSGSVNEQFF. The chain combines TRBV5-1 with TRBJ2-1, with 10 bases fitting TRBD2. V gave up 3 bases and J gave up 6 bases; unmatched junction bases: 9. From germline, CDR1 is SGHRS and CDR2 YFSETQ. The CDR3 is 16 residues long. The full variable domain, with the rest looked up from reference TRBV5-1 and TRBJ2-1, is KAGVTQTPRYLIKTRGQQVTLSCSPISGHRSVSWYQQTPGQGLQFLFEYFSETQRNKGNFPGRFSGRQFSNSRSEMNVSTLELGDSALYLCASSSYSSGSVNEQFFGPGTRLTVL.